The source of this T cell receptor (beta chain) is a study of response to subunit inactivated influenza vaccine. Germline V CDR1 and CDR2: MGHDK, SYGVNS. V lost 1 base and J lost 7, with 11 bases in between. The CDR3 runs to 13 residues. From the RT-PCR reads, TCRdb called clonotypes with MiXCR, one entry per CDR3 protein. The sample has 450,000 to 600,000 distinct CDR3 sequences; less than 8% are singletons. The chain employs TRBV25-1 and TRBJ2-7, with D hard to call. The specimen was PBMCs from blood, collected less than 25 months after vaccination. The sequence was obtained from a man between 45 and 75 years old who received an inactivated influenza vaccine. The CDR3 region is CASSELRRQEQYF. The CDR3, as DNA: TGTGCCAGCAGTGAATTGAGGCGGCAAGAGCAGTACTTC.